One sample yielded the 3 T cell receptor beta chains listed below, sequenced in a study of response to subunit inactivated influenza vaccine. Via MiXCR, TCRdb re-called the RT-PCR reads, giving one row per CDR3 protein. This repertoire shows about 170,000 distinct CDR3 sequences, approximately 12% found once; its top ten account for roughly a third. The sequences come from CD8+ T cells sorted from PBMCs, collected less than 30 months after vaccination. These receptors were obtained from a man between 50 and 69 years old who received an inactivated influenza vaccine.

This clonotype was observed many times. At one boundary the junction diverges from the germline segment, which might be a read error. V is TRBV6-1 and J is TRBJ2-5; D call uncertain. Per the germline V gene, CDR1 is MNHNS and CDR2 is SASEGT. CDR3 length equals 13 residues. CDR3 DNA: TGTGCCAGCGGGCGGACGCCCCAAGGGACCCAGTACTTC. Translating gives CASGRTPQGTQYF.

This clonotype has more than one count but fewer than ten. V usage is TRBV20-1 and J usage is TRBJ2-1; no firm D call. The CDR3 covers 13 residues. V was shortened by 0 bases and J by 8 bases, with 11 bases between the two germline ends. The germline V gene has CDR1 DFQATT and CDR2 SNEGSKA (reference sequence). This CDR3 is CSARDRAAYEQFF. CDR3 nucleotides: TGCAGTGCTAGAGATAGGGCGGCCTATGAGCAGTTCTTC.

This clonotype was counted a few times. DNA for the CDR3: TGTGCCAGCAGTGAAGCGCAGGGGGGCTCCAACTATGGCTACACCTTC. It codes for CASSEAQGGSNYGYTF. The chain links TRBV6-1 to TRBJ1-2, with 7 bases that match TRBD1. Germline trimming cut 0 bases from V and 2 bases from J; bases unmatched to any gene: 6. CDR1 and CDR2 (germline): MNHNS, SASEGT. The length of the CDR3 is 16 residues.